The rows below give T cell receptor beta chains drawn from one sample of a study of blood T cell repertoires in COVID-19. The assay was immunoSEQ multiplex PCR, and TCRdb's table has in-frame clones only and misses some. The sample lists tens of thousands of clones; about 80% were seen once. Sequences were obtained from peripheral blood. The receptors shown here come from a human donor with acute or convalescent COVID-19. The donor label of this sample is uncertain. Both conserved end residues are part of each CDR3. D genes are given only for firm matches. Size is stated for part of the rows, as once, few or many counts, or as a class when the clone is expanded.

J | D | V | size | CDR3 | DNA
TRBJ1-5 | TRBD1 | TRBV6-2/TRBV6-3 | - | CASSYSFSGQGDNSNQPQHF | TGTGCCAGCAGTTACTCTTTTTCGGGACAGGGGGATAATAGCAATCAGCCCCAGCATTTT
TRBJ1-2 | - | TRBV7-6 | - | CASSPGQDTTNYGYTF | TGTGCCAGCAGCCCGGGACAAGACACTACTAACTATGGCTACACCTTC
TRBJ2-3 | - | TRBV19 | - | CASSLQGFRDTQYF | TGTGCCAGTAGTCTCCAGGGTTTCAGAGATACGCAGTATTTT
TRBJ1-2 | TRBD1 | TRBV7-6 | - | CASSPGTGGVYGYTF | TGTGCCAGCAGCCCTGGGACAGGGGGCGTCTATGGCTACACCTTC
TRBJ2-7 | - | TRBV29-1 | - | CSVWDLNYEQYF | TGCAGCGTTTGGGACTTAAACTACGAGCAGTACTTC
TRBJ2-1 | - | TRBV5-4 | - | CASSLGSGIYNEQFF | TGTGCCAGCAGCTTGGGGTCAGGGATATACAATGAGCAGTTCTTC
TRBJ2-2 | - | TRBV2 | - | CASSVWSGTGELFF | TGTGCCAGCAGTGTGTGGAGCGGGACCGGGGAGCTGTTTTTT
TRBJ2-1 | TRBD2 | TRBV6-2/TRBV6-3 | - | CASSWTSSSYNEQFF | TGTGCCAGCAGTTGGACTAGCAGCTCCTACAATGAGCAGTTCTTC
TRBJ1-2 | TRBD1 | TRBV29-1 | - | CSVAGTDDENYGYTF | TGCAGCGTGGCGGGGACAGACGATGAAAACTATGGCTACACCTTC
TRBJ2-5 | TRBD2 | TRBV4-2 | - | CASSQEASGVQETQYF | TGTGCCAGCAGCCAAGAAGCTAGCGGGGTACAAGAGACCCAGTACTTC
TRBJ2-2 | TRBD2 | TRBV24-1 | - | CATSDLRKGTSGRANTGELFF | TGTGCCACCAGTGATTTGCGTAAAGGAACTAGCGGGAGGGCGAACACCGGGGAGCTGTTTTTT
TRBJ2-1 | - | TRBV25-1 | once | CASSRGGYNEQFF | TGTGCCAGCAGTCGAGGGGGATACAATGAGCAGTTCTTC
TRBJ2-7 | - | TRBV19 | - | CATPRSGDEQYF | TGTGCCACCCCCCGGTCAGGGGACGAGCAGTACTTC
TRBJ1-1 | - | TRBV2 | - | CAISFGGGTEAFF | TGTGCCATATCCTTCGGGGGAGGAACTGAAGCTTTCTTT
TRBJ1-2 | TRBD1 | TRBV7-2 | - | CASSRDRREGYTF | TGTGCCAGCAGCCGGGACAGGCGAGAAGGCTACACCTTC
TRBJ1-5 | - | TRBV18 | - | CASSPTAGPNSNQPQHF | TGTGCCAGCTCACCAACCGCAGGGCCCAATAGCAATCAGCCCCAGCATTTT
TRBJ2-5 | - | TRBV14 | - | CASSQDLSGETQYF | TGTGCCAGCAGCCAAGATCTATCGGGAGAGACCCAGTACTTC
TRBJ1-6 | - | TRBV2 | - | CASSSGYNSPLHF | TGTGCCAGCTCGAGCGGATATAATTCACCCCTCCACTTT
TRBJ2-7 | TRBD2 | TRBV15 | once | CATSRELADNEQYF | TGTGCCACCAGCAGAGAACTAGCGGATAACGAGCAGTACTTC
TRBJ2-1 | - | TRBV2 | - | CASTPVPGGGSYNEQFF | TGTGCCAGCACCCCGGTCCCCGGAGGTGGAAGCTACAATGAGCAGTTCTTC
TRBJ1-5 | - | TRBV11-2 | - | CASSLALTGQPQHF | TGTGCCAGCAGCTTAGCTCTAACGGGTCAGCCCCAGCATTTT
TRBJ2-1 | - | TRBV6-2/TRBV6-3 | once | CASSNEVYNEQFF | TGTGCCAGCAGCAACGAGGTGTACAATGAGCAGTTCTTC
TRBJ1-5 | - | TRBV7-9 | - | CASSLAQGSNQPQHF | TGTGCCAGCAGCTTAGCGCAGGGGTCCAATCAGCCCCAGCATTTT
TRBJ2-5 | - | TRBV12-5 | - | CASGLGHLQETQYF | TGTGCTAGTGGTTTAGGACATCTCCAAGAGACCCAGTACTTC
TRBJ1-5 | - | TRBV7-8 | - | CASSLRQAYQPQHF | TGTGCCAGCAGCTTAAGACAGGCCTATCAGCCCCAGCATTTT
TRBJ2-1 | TRBD2 | TRBV19 | - | CATTSPSGALRSSYNEQFF | TGTGCCACTACAAGCCCCAGCGGGGCCCTTCGGAGCTCCTACAATGAGCAGTTCTTC
TRBJ2-5 | - | TRBV7-7 | - | CASSLSSWDSGETQYF | TGTGCCAGCAGCTTAAGCAGCTGGGACTCAGGGGAGACCCAGTACTTC
TRBJ2-2 | TRBD1 | TRBV12-5 | - | CASGLIGTGISGELFF | TGTGCTAGTGGCTTGATCGGGACAGGGATCAGCGGGGAGCTGTTTTTT
TRBJ1-2 | - | TRBV28 | - | CASSLGGGYTF | TGTGCCAGCAGTTTAGGGGGGGGCTACACCTTC
TRBJ1-4 | TRBD1 | TRBV27 | - | CASSLSRGTGGVEKLFF | TGTGCCAGCAGTTTATCTCGGGGTACAGGGGGAGTTGAAAAACTGTTTTTT
TRBJ2-7 | - | TRBV6-5 | - | CASSRTGSEQYF | TGTGCCAGCAGTCGAACAGGGTCCGAGCAGTACTTC
TRBJ1-1 | - | TRBV19 | - | CASSRGNTEAFF | TGTGCCAGTAGCAGGGGAAACACTGAAGCTTTCTTT
TRBJ2-2 | TRBD1 | TRBV10-1 | - | CASSSGQENTGELFF | TGCGCCAGCAGTTCGGGACAGGAAAACACCGGGGAGCTGTTTTTT
TRBJ2-7 | - | TRBV4-2 | - | CASSQDFGVPGASYEQYF | TGTGCCAGCAGCCAAGATTTCGGCGTCCCAGGGGCCTCCTACGAGCAGTACTTC
TRBJ2-7 | - | TRBV29-1 | - | CSARDTASSEQYF | TGCAGCGCCCGGGACACCGCTTCCTCCGAGCAGTACTTC
TRBJ1-5 | TRBD1 | TRBV19 | - | CASSSQGGNQPQHF | TGTGCCAGTAGTAGTCAGGGGGGCAATCAGCCCCAGCATTTT
TRBJ2-2 | - | TRBV11-2 | once | CASSIVATNTGELFF | TGTGCCAGCAGCATCGTAGCTACGAACACCGGGGAGCTGTTTTTT
TRBJ1-5 | - | TRBV3-1/TRBV3-2 | once | CASSQQENQPQHF | TGTGCCAGCAGCCAACAGGAAAATCAGCCCCAGCATTTT
TRBJ2-7 | TRBD1 | TRBV11-2 | - | CASSAGTGRSYEQYF | TGTGCCAGCAGCGCGGGGACAGGCAGGTCCTACGAGCAGTACTTC